The 27 T cell receptor beta chains below were found in one sample sequenced in a study of T cells in women clearing cervical HPV infection. TCRdb keeps only in-frame clones here, not all; method: immunoSEQ multiplex PCR. The listing records approximately 22,000 clones. Material for sequencing was blood buffy coat. The receptors originated from a woman aged 18 to 75 with a cervical HPV16 infection that either progressed to CIN3+ or cleared (not recorded which).

A word on this clone: Read coverage stops 3 residues before the CDR3 terminus; the germline J gene supplies the remainder. The chain combines TRBV19 with TRBJ1-5, with 7 bases that match TRBD1. Germline trimming cut 11 bases from V and 4 bases from J; bases unmatched to any gene: 14. This CDR3 has 15 amino acids. The germline gives CDR1 LNHDA, CDR2 SQIVND (reference sequence). The part of the CDR3 DNA that was read is TGTGCCGCAGCGTCCGGGGGACAGCCTAATCAGCCC. Protein product: CAAASGGQPNQP. The full-length CDR3 reads as CAAASGGQPNQPQHF.

On this clone: The read halts 3 residues ahead of the CDR3 end, with the missing end drawn from the germline J gene. The chain carries TRBV19 and TRBJ1-1; TRBD1 is a possible D gene (6 bases). Germline V gives CDR1 LNHDA, CDR2 SQIVND (reference sequence). The CDR3 has 12 amino acids. Trimming took 10 bases from V and 6 from J, leaving 15 bases between them. This CDR3 reads CATENRVSEAFF. CDR3 DNA, as far as it was read: TGTGCCACCGAGAACAGGGTCTCTGAA. Combining the CDR3 with reference TRBV19 and TRBJ1-1 gives the whole variable domain DGGITQSPKYLFRKEGQNVTLSCEQNLNHDAMYWYRQDPGQGLRLIYYSQIVNDFQKGDIAEGYSVSREKKESFPLTVTSAQKNPTAFYLCATENRVSEAFFGQGTRLTVV.

As for this clone: The missing CDR3 end, 3 residues past where the read stops, is filled in from the germline J gene. The J gene is TRBJ2-3, the V gene TRBV11-3; D is possibly TRBD2 (6 bases). The CDR3 length is 14 residues. The V gene lost 3 bases and the J gene lost 1 base, with 8 bases spanning the gap. Per germline, CDR1 SGHNT and CDR2 YENEEA. This CDR3 is CASSLVAGTDTQYF. The sequenced part of the CDR3 DNA is TGTGCCAGCAGCTTGGTAGCGGGCACAGATACG.

To note about this clone: From the germline J gene comes the end of the CDR3, since the read stops 3 residues before it. This chain uses TRBV5-1 with TRBJ2-5, with TRBD2 identical over 7 bases. The CDR3 is made up of 14 amino acids. Germline V CDR1 and CDR2: SGHRS, YFSETQ. The V gene end was trimmed by 3 bases and the J gene end by 4 bases; junction bases not matched to a gene: 6. The CDR3 region is CASSSGGPVETQYF. CDR3 DNA, as far as it was read: TGCGCCAGCAGCTCGGGGGGTCCAGTAGAGACC.

With regard to this clone: The read gets to within 3 residues of the CDR3 end, and the germline J gene fills in the rest. The J gene is TRBJ2-1, the V gene TRBV12-3 or TRBV12-4; perhaps TRBD1 as D (5 bases). The CDR3 totals 15 residues. Trimming stripped 3 bases from V and 7 bases from J, with 16 bases between. The sequenced part of the CDR3 DNA is TGTGCCAGCAGTTTCGGTTCTCAGGGTACAAATGAG. It translates to CASSFGSQGTNE. From start to end, the CDR3 is CASSFGSQGTNEQFF.

For this clone: The CDR3 end lies 3 residues beyond the end of the read and is filled in from the germline J gene. The chain is built from TRBV7-9 and TRBJ2-7, with 7 positions matching TRBD1. This CDR3 is built from 15 residues. Germline V gene sequence: CDR1 SEHNR, CDR2 FQNEAQ (reference sequence). With V trimmed by 5 bases and J by 3 bases, 10 bases remained unmatched. CDR3 bases read: TGTGCCAGCAGCCGGACAGGTTTAAGGTACTACGAG. Translation: CASSRTGLRYYE. The complete CDR3 protein is CASSRTGLRYYEQYF.

As to this clone: From the germline J gene comes the end of the CDR3, since the read stops 3 residues before it. V and J are TRBV6-2 or TRBV6-3 and TRBJ1-2; TRBD1 agrees at 10 bases. Germline V CDR1 and CDR2: MNHEY, SVGEGT. The CDR3 length is 16 residues. Trimming took 5 bases from V and 4 from J; bases not matched to a gene: 10. CDR3 DNA (partial): TGTGCCAGCAGTGATGCCGGGACAGGGGACGGCTATGGC. Protein: CASSDAGTGDGYG. The whole CDR3 sequence reads CASSDAGTGDGYGYTF.

Remarks on this clone: The read ends 3 residues early relative to the CDR3; the germline J gene fills the gap. This chain connects TRBV6-1 to TRBJ2-7; weak D call: TRBD1 (6 bases). Germline loops: CDR1 MNHNS, CDR2 SASEGT. V lost 4 bases to trimming and J lost 0 bases, with 10 bases between them. The CDR3 runs to 14 residues. Partial CDR3 DNA: TGTGCCAGCAGTGCAGGGGCCAACTCCTACGAG. Amino acid sequence: CASSAGANSYE. The full CDR3 protein is CASSAGANSYEQYF.

As for this clone: From the germline J gene comes the end of the CDR3, since the read stops 3 residues before it. The chain links TRBV29-1 to TRBJ1-1; weak D call: TRBD1 (6 bases). Germline CDR1 and CDR2: SQVTM and ANQGSEA. The length of the CDR3 is 13 residues. Deletions cut 6 bases from V and 4 bases from J, with 15 bases between. The covered CDR3 bases are TGCAGCGTAGTACAGGGTCTTGGCACTGAA. Protein product: CSVVQGLGTE. The complete CDR3 reads CSVVQGLGTEAFF.

About this clone itself: Read data end 3 residues before the CDR3 end; the end is taken from the germline J gene. This chain connects TRBV5-1 to TRBJ1-2, with D hard to call. This CDR3 has 13 amino acids. The V gene lost 1 base and the J gene lost 3 bases, with 7 bases spanning the gap. CDR1 SGHRS and CDR2 YFSETQ come from the germline V gene. The CDR3 loop is CASSLLSDYGYTF. The covered CDR3 bases are TGCGCCAGCAGCTTGCTCTCAGACTATGGC.

On this clone: The observed sequence ends 3 residues before the CDR3 terminus, with the missing tail filled in from the germline J gene. This chain joins TRBV19 and TRBJ1-5, with a weak D call TRBD1 (5 bases). Germline loops: CDR1 LNHDA, CDR2 SQIVND (reference sequence). The CDR3 totals 17 residues. Trimming cost V 1 base and J 0 bases, with 13 bases left between them. This CDR3 reads CASSIGGVSYSNQPQHF. The covered CDR3 bases are TGTGCCAGTAGTATAGGAGGGGTCAGCTATAGCAATCAGCCC.

A note on this clone: Read coverage stops 3 residues before the CDR3 terminus; the germline J gene supplies the remainder. This chain connects TRBV20-1 to TRBJ1-1; D is unclear. Germline V gene lookup returns CDR1 DFQATT and CDR2 SNEGSKA (reference sequence). There are 12 residues in the CDR3. With 1 base removed from V and 1 base from J, the gap between germline ends came to 4 bases. Incomplete CDR3 DNA: TGCAGTGCTAGAGTACAGAACACTGAA. Protein sequence: CSARVQNTE. The full CDR3 sequence reads CSARVQNTEAFF.

The CDR3 DNA, read in part, is TGTGCCAGCAGCCAGGTTCTTACCTACAATGAG. Its translation: CASSQVLTYNE. The entire CDR3 is CASSQVLTYNEQFF. The chain has TRBV5-5 and TRBJ2-1; D is undetermined. The DNA ends 3 residues before the CDR3 does, and the rest of the CDR3 is filled in from the germline J gene. The CDR3 has 14 residues. The V and J ends lost 4 bases and 2 bases respectively, with 10 bases between them. Germline V CDR1 and CDR2: SGHKS, YYEKEE (reference sequence).

As concerns this clone: Read coverage stops 3 residues before the CDR3 terminus; the germline J gene supplies the remainder. The chain recombines TRBV19 with TRBJ1-1; perhaps TRBD1 as D (6 bases). The length of the CDR3 is 13 residues. The V gene lost 7 bases and the J gene lost 3 bases, with 12 bases spanning the gap. CDR1 LNHDA and CDR2 SQIVND come from the germline V gene (reference sequence). CDR3 sequence: CASTSPGDTEAFF. The part of the CDR3 DNA that was read is TGTGCCAGTACTTCACCAGGGGACACTGAA.

About this clone: The CDR3 extends 3 residues past the end of the read, so its final part is completed from the germline J gene. The chain recombines TRBV30 with TRBJ1-1; 7 nucleotides line up with TRBD1. Unmatched junction bases numbered 7, after V lost 5 bases and J lost 4 bases. This CDR3 has 13 amino acids. From germline, CDR1 is GTSNPN and CDR2 SVGIG (reference sequence). The covered CDR3 bases are TGTGCCTGGCTAAGGGGGCTGGGCACTGAA. Its translation: CAWLRGLGTE. The entire CDR3 reads CAWLRGLGTEAFF. The whole variable domain, remainder taken from reference TRBV30 and TRBJ1-1, is SQTIHQWPATLVQPVGSPLSLECTVEGTSNPNLYWYRQAAGRGLQLLFYSVGIGQISSEVPQNLSASRPQDRQFILSSKKLLLSDSGFYLCAWLRGLGTEAFFGQGTRLTVV.

On this clone: The read is 3 residues too short to cover the CDR3 end, so that end is filled in from the germline J gene. The chain uses TRBV11-3 and TRBJ2-7, with TRBD1 matching over 7 bases. CDR3 size: 14 residues. The germline V gene has CDR1 SGHNT and CDR2 YENEEA. J lost 3 bases, V lost 3 bases, and 5 bases had no gene match. The sequenced CDR3 bases are TGTGCCAGCAGCTTGGACAGGTATATCTACGAG. Translation: CASSLDRYIYE. The entire CDR3 reads CASSLDRYIYEQYF.

The part of the CDR3 DNA that was read is TGTGCCAGTGGAATCGGGACAGAATACAATGAG. It translates to CASGIGTEYNE. The CDR3, in full, reads CASGIGTEYNEQFF. The rearrangement uses TRBV19 and TRBJ2-1; 7 positions match TRBD1. The CDR3 is cut off 3 residues early in the read; its end comes from the germline J gene. The junction had 8 bases not matched to a gene; V was cut back by 8 bases and J by 4 bases. Germline-derived CDR1 and CDR2 are LNHDA and SQIVND (reference sequence). CDR3 length: 14 amino acids.

Turning to this clone: The CDR3 end lies 3 residues beyond the end of the read and is filled in from the germline J gene. The rearrangement links TRBV15 to TRBJ1-4; D unclear. Germline-derived CDR1 and CDR2 are LNHNV and YYDKDF (reference sequence). This CDR3 contains 13 residues. Deletions cut 1 base from V and 3 bases from J, with 3 bases between. This CDR3 reads CATSRGPNEKLFF. Incomplete CDR3 DNA: TGTGCCACCAGCAGAGGGCCTAATGAAAAA.

With respect to this clone: The read is 3 residues too short to cover the CDR3 end, so that end is filled in from the germline J gene. V gene TRBV7-3 combines with J gene TRBJ1-3; no firm D call. In germline, CDR1 is SGHTA, CDR2 FQGTGA. V was clipped by 2 bases and J by 0 bases, with 11 bases between them. The CDR3 is 16 amino acids. CDR3 DNA, as far as it was read: TGTGCCAGCAGCTTAGGGCCAGCTGCCTCTGGAAACACC. Translated, it gives CASSLGPAASGNT. The full-length CDR3 reads as CASSLGPAASGNTIYF.

In the case of this clone: The read falls 3 residues short of the CDR3 end, and the missing part is taken from the germline J gene. J is TRBJ2-2 and V is TRBV19; 10 nucleotides line up with TRBD2. CDR1 and CDR2 from the germline V gene are LNHDA and SQIVND (reference sequence). The junction had 13 bases not matched to a gene; V was cut back by 4 bases and J by 8 bases. This CDR3 has 17 amino acids. The CDR3 spells CASSTAIGAGGPGELFF. Incomplete CDR3 DNA: TGTGCCAGTAGTACTGCTATTGGAGCGGGAGGGCCTGGGGAG.

In regard to this clone: With the read ending 3 residues before the CDR3 end, the germline J gene is used to fill in that end. This chain connects TRBV5-1 to TRBJ1-1, with 7 bases that match TRBD1. The CDR3 spans 13 residues. Trimming removed 4 bases from V and 6 bases from J; junction bases left unmatched: 6. The germline V gene encodes CDR1 SGHRS and CDR2 YFSETQ. The sequenced part of the CDR3 DNA is TGCGCCAGCAGCAATAAGGGACAGTCTGAA. This codes for CASSNKGQSE. The entire CDR3 protein is CASSNKGQSEAFF.

To note about this clone: The read falls 3 residues short of the CDR3 end, and the missing part is taken from the germline J gene. The chain employs TRBV20-1 and TRBJ2-7; possibly TRBD2 for D (6 bases). The V and J ends lost 5 bases and 5 bases respectively, with 10 bases between them. The CDR3 is made up of 11 amino acids. Germline V CDR1 and CDR2: DFQATT, SNEGSKA (reference sequence). The DNA read from the CDR3 is TGCAGTGCTCCAAGACTAGACGAG. It specifies CSAPRLDE. The entire CDR3 protein is CSAPRLDEQYF.

Note on this clone: The CDR3 end lies 3 residues beyond the end of the read and is filled in from the germline J gene. The chain uses TRBV7-2 and TRBJ2-2, with a weak D call TRBD2 (6 bases). CDR3 length: 14 residues. Between the trimmed V and J ends, which lost 3 bases and 3 bases, there was a span of 8 bases. The V gene's germline CDR1 is SGHTA and CDR2 FQGNSA. CDR3: CASSFSGDTGELFF. CDR3 DNA, as far as it was read: TGTGCCAGCAGCTTTTCGGGGGACACCGGGGAG.

About this clone itself: The read gets to within 3 residues of the CDR3 end, and the germline J gene fills in the rest. The chain joins TRBV2 to TRBJ1-2, with a weak D call TRBD1 (5 bases). Germline V lookup: CDR1 SNHLY, CDR2 FYNNEI. This CDR3 has 13 amino acids. The V and J ends lost 4 bases and 3 bases respectively, with 9 bases between them. CDR3 sequence reads: CASSGRRDYGYTF. CDR3 DNA (partial): TGTGCCAGCAGTGGCCGCAGGGACTATGGC.

Concerning this clone itself: The CDR3 is cut off 3 residues early in the read; its end comes from the germline J gene. This rearrangement joins TRBV29-1 to TRBJ2-7, with a tentative D call TRBD1 (5 bases). This CDR3 contains 12 residues. V gave up 7 bases and J gave up 3 bases, with 13 bases separating them. Per germline, CDR1 SQVTM and CDR2 ANQGSEA. CDR3 sequence reads: CSGLDTYYEQYF. The covered CDR3 bases are TGCAGCGGTCTGGACACTTACTACGAG.

The sequenced CDR3 bases are TGCGCCAGCGCCGAGGGGATTTTACCGGACGGAAGCTCCTACGAG. This sequence encodes CASAEGILPDGSSYE. The CDR3 in full is CASAEGILPDGSSYEQYF. This chain uses TRBV23-1 with TRBJ2-7; TRBD1 or TRBD2 may be the D gene (5 bases each). The sequence runs out 3 residues before the end of the CDR3; the remainder is reconstructed from the germline J gene. TRBV23-1 belongs to the ORF category, with a function that is uncertain. Trimming cost V 8 bases and J 0 bases, with 26 bases left between them. The length of the CDR3 is 18 residues.

CDR3 DNA (partial): TGTGCCAGCTCACAACTAGCGGGGACCACAGATACG. Encoded protein: CASSQLAGTTDT. The whole CDR3 reads CASSQLAGTTDTQYF. J is TRBJ2-3 and V is TRBV18; 10 nucleotides line up with TRBD2. The read terminates 3 residues ahead of where the CDR3 ends, so the germline J gene completes it. CDR3 length equals 15 residues. Germline values: CDR1 KGHSH, CDR2 LQKENI. With 4 bases clipped from V and 2 bases from J, the junction kept 3 bases outside the gene matches.